This is a list of T cell receptor beta chains from one sample in a study of response to subunit inactivated influenza vaccine. TCRdb reanalysed the RT-PCR reads using MiXCR and keeps one entry per CDR3 protein. The profile shows roughly 160,000 distinct CDR3 sequences, roughly a tenth of them singletons. Sample: CD8+ T cells sorted from PBMCs, taken roughly 24 months after vaccination. Receptor source: a man aged 45 to 75 who received an inactivated influenza vaccine. The CDR3 runs from the conserved cysteine through the conserved F or W. A D gene is named only where the DNA matches it firmly. The size entry is marked missing in some rows and otherwise reads once, few, many or a size class.

clone size,V gene,D gene,J gene,CDR3 protein,CDR3 DNA
few,TRBV13,TRBD2,TRBJ2-1,CASSLVRTSGRASNEQFF,TGTGCCAGCAGCTTAGTTCGGACTAGCGGGAGGGCGTCGAATGAGCAGTTCTTC
few,TRBV6-1,-,TRBJ2-1,CASSGGQNYNEQFF,TGTGCCAGCAGTGGTGGACAGAACTACAATGAGCAGTTCTTC
-,TRBV9,TRBD2,TRBJ2-1,CASSVSGRATYNEQFF,TGTGCCAGCAGCGTCAGCGGGAGGGCCACCTACAATGAGCAGTTCTTC
-,TRBV19,-,TRBJ2-7,CASSNHREAYEQYF,TGTGCCAGCTCGAACCACAGGGAGGCCTACGAGCAGTACTTC
few,TRBV2,-,TRBJ1-4,CASSGLGGFTATNEKLFF,TGTGCCAGCAGTGGTTTGGGGGGGTTCACAGCAACTAATGAAAAACTGTTTTTT
-,TRBV6-6,-,TRBJ2-7,CASSNTLSDEQYF,TGTGCCAGCAGTAATACCCTGAGCGACGAGCAGTACTTC
-,TRBV2,TRBD1,TRBJ2-7,CASSPRTGHSYEQYF,TGTGCCAGCAGCCCTAGGACAGGACACTCCTACGAGCAGTACTTC
few,TRBV9,-,TRBJ2-1,CASSVVPGSSYNEQFF,TGTGCCAGCAGCGTAGTTCCAGGATCCTCCTACAATGAGCAGTTCTTC
few,TRBV4-3,-,TRBJ2-7,CASSPRMAYEQYF,TGCGCCAGCAGCCCAAGGATGGCCTACGAGCAGTACTTC
-,TRBV27,TRBD2,TRBJ2-7,CASSLGTSFNEQYF,TGTGCCAGCAGTTTGGGGACTAGCTTCAACGAGCAGTACTTC
-,TRBV19,TRBD1,TRBJ1-2,CASSTLTGDNYGYTF,TGTGCCAGTAGTACCTTGACAGGGGATAACTATGGCTACACCTTC
-,TRBV7-9,-,TRBJ2-7,CASSRAGNFYEQYF,TGTGCCAGCAGTCGGGCAGGGAATTTTTACGAGCAGTACTTC
-,TRBV2,-,TRBJ2-1,CASSELGVKLEQFF,TGTGCCAGCAGTGAACTAGGGGTGAAGCTTGAGCAGTTCTTC
-,TRBV28,TRBD1,TRBJ2-3,CASSDRGRADTQYF,TGTGCCAGCAGTGACAGGGGGCGGGCAGATACGCAGTATTTT
-,TRBV20-1,-,TRBJ2-2,CSASDQGNTGELFF,TGCAGTGCTAGTGATCAGGGGAACACCGGGGAGCTGTTTTTT
-,TRBV12-3/TRBV12-4,-,TRBJ1-1,CASSLASGNTEAFF,TGTGCCAGCAGTTTAGCCTCAGGGAACACTGAAGCTTTCTTT
-,TRBV29-1,-,TRBJ1-2,CSVEHRRDYGYTF,TGCAGCGTTGAACACCGGCGGGACTATGGCTACACCTTC
many,TRBV20-1,-,TRBJ2-7,CSARDGYEQYF,TGCAGTGCTAGAGATGGGTACGAGCAGTACTTC
-,TRBV6-5,-,TRBJ2-3,CASSYVGSPDTQYF,TGTGCCAGCAGTTACGTGGGTAGCCCAGATACGCAGTATTTT
-,TRBV28,-,TRBJ2-5,CASSYLGTGDQETQYF,TGTGCCAGCAGCTACCTCGGGACGGGCGATCAAGAGACCCAGTACTTC
-,TRBV6-5,TRBD2,TRBJ2-5,CASSSSGRQTQYF,TGTGCCAGCAGTTCTAGCGGGAGGCAGACCCAGTACTTC
-,TRBV9,-,TRBJ2-3,CASSHRDTQYF,TGTGCCAGCAGCCACCGGGATACGCAGTATTTT
few,TRBV30,-,TRBJ2-1,CAWAGGNWNEQFF,TGTGCCTGGGCCGGTGGGAACTGGAATGAGCAGTTCTTC
few,TRBV5-6,TRBD1,TRBJ2-7,CASSFWDRGSGEQYF,TGTGCCAGCAGCTTCTGGGACAGGGGTTCGGGGGAGCAGTACTTC
few,TRBV12-3/TRBV12-4,-,TRBJ2-3,CASSFGGSTDTQYF,TGTGCCAGCAGTTTCGGCGGGAGCACAGATACGCAGTATTTT
-,TRBV9,-,TRBJ2-2,CASSVGGLGTGELFF,TGTGCCAGCAGCGTAGGCGGTTTAGGCACCGGGGAGCTGTTTTTT
few,TRBV9,TRBD1,TRBJ2-3,CASSVGQGSSLDTQYF,TGTGCCAGCAGCGTAGGACAGGGGAGCAGTTTAGATACGCAGTATTTT
-,TRBV12-3/TRBV12-4,TRBD2,TRBJ2-3,CASTNSGGSTDTQYF,TGTGCCAGCACTAATAGCGGGGGGTCGACAGATACGCAGTATTTT
few,TRBV7-9,-,TRBJ1-2,CASSFAGTFNYGYTF,TGTGCCAGCAGCTTCGCCGGGACATTTAACTATGGCTACACCTTC
few,TRBV2,-,TRBJ2-7,CASSEQAGTSYEQYF,TGTGCCAGCAGTGAACAGGCAGGGACTTCCTACGAGCAGTACTTC